One sample yielded the 26 T cell receptor beta chains listed below, sequenced in a study of response to subunit inactivated influenza vaccine. TCRdb called the RT-PCR reads again in MiXCR, with one record for every CDR3 protein. The sample yields about 620,000 distinct CDR3 sequences, about 10% seen once. Here the sequenced sample was PBMCs from blood, taken on the day of vaccination. The receptors were sampled from a man aged 50 or older who received an inactivated influenza vaccine.

The chain has TRBV3-1 and TRBJ2-7; D might be TRBD1 or TRBD2, each matching 5 bases. Looked up from germline, CDR1 is LGHDT and CDR2 is YNNKEL (reference sequence). The CDR3 spans 14 residues. Trimming shortened V by 1 base and J by 7 bases, and 14 bases separated the two germline ends. Here the CDR3 reads CASSQGSREGEQYF. The CDR3 bases are TGTGCCAGCAGCCAAGGTTCTAGAGAGGGGGAGCAGTACTTC.

The chain has TRBV6-1 and TRBJ2-2; D remains unclear. CDR1 is MNHNS, CDR2 SASEGT, per germline. The CDR3 contains 14 residues. V was cut by 7 bases and J by 0 bases, with 9 bases left in between. This chain's CDR3 is CASTSRANTGELFF. As DNA, the CDR3 is TGTGCCAGCACCTCTCGTGCGAACACCGGGGAGCTGTTTTTT.

A few counts support this clonotype. V gene TRBV3-1 combines with J gene TRBJ2-5; 9 bases agree with TRBD2. Unmatched junction bases numbered 6, after V lost 3 bases and J lost 4 bases. Germline CDR1 is LGHDT and CDR2 is YNNKEL (reference sequence). The length of the CDR3 is 15 residues. Here the CDR3 DNA reads TGTGCCAGCAGCCAGATGGCGGGAGGGCGAGAGACCCAGTACTTC. This gives the protein CASSQMAGGRETQYF.

The chain uses TRBV11-2 and TRBJ2-1, with D perhaps TRBD1 (6 bases). The V end was cut by 3 bases, the J end by 0 bases, with 18 bases between. The CDR3 extends over 18 amino acids. Germline CDR1 is SGHAT and CDR2 is FQNNGV. This CDR3 reads CASSFIQGTLSSYNEQFF. The CDR3 nucleotides are TGTGCCAGCAGCTTCATACAGGGTACTCTGAGCTCCTACAATGAGCAGTTCTTC.

This chain links TRBV3-1 with TRBJ2-2, with 10 bases matching TRBD2. Losses at the gene ends were 4 bases for V and 2 bases for J; bases not matched to a gene: 7. The CDR3 spans 17 residues. Per the germline V gene, CDR1 is LGHDT and CDR2 is YNNKEL (reference sequence). CDR3: CASSLLAGGLNTGELFF. The CDR3 DNA follows: TGTGCCAGCAGCCTTTTAGCGGGGGGCCTCAACACCGGGGAGCTGTTTTTT.

In its sample, this clonotype was seen a few times. The chain employs TRBV13 and TRBJ1-4; 8 bases match TRBD1. Germline CDR1 and CDR2: PRHDT and FYEKMQ (reference sequence). The J segment lost 6 bases and the V segment lost 5 bases, leaving 2 bases of the junction unmatched. The CDR3 sequence is 13 residues long. The CDR3 here is CASSRTGYEKLFF. CDR3 sequence (DNA): TGTGCCAGCAGCCGGACAGGGTATGAAAAACTGTTTTTT.

This clonotype was seen a few times. V usage is TRBV10-3 and J usage is TRBJ2-5; 9 nucleotides align to TRBD1. The germline V gene has CDR1 ENHRY and CDR2 SYGVKD. Trimming at V came to 2 bases and at J to 4 bases, leaving 5 bases not matched to a gene. This CDR3 is 15 amino acids long. In DNA, the CDR3 is TGTGCCATCAGTGAGAACAGGGGGCAGAGAGAGACCCAGTACTTC. Its protein is CAISENRGQRETQYF.

This clonotype was counted between two and nine times. The chain couples TRBV6-5 to TRBJ2-2, with D unresolved. The CDR3 is 17 amino acids. CDR1 is MNHEY, CDR2 SVGAGI, per germline. Trimming took off 2 bases at V and 0 bases at J, with 13 bases between the two ends. The CDR3 DNA sequence: TGTGCCAGCAGTTACGCAGCTTGGGCCTCGAACACCGGGGAGCTGTTTTTT. Its protein is CASSYAAWASNTGELFF.

There are a few counts of this clonotype. V is TRBV4-1 and J is TRBJ2-1; tentatively, D is TRBD2 (7 bases). This CDR3 region has 15 residues. The V and J ends lost 3 bases and 4 bases respectively, with 13 bases between them. Germline V gene data show CDR1 as MGHRA and CDR2 as YSYEKL. This CDR3 is CASSQWGGGYNEQFF. For the CDR3, the DNA is TGCGCCAGCAGCCAGTGGGGGGGCGGATACAATGAGCAGTTCTTC.

This clonotype has only a few counts. The chain couples TRBV28 to TRBJ2-1, with 7 bases fitting TRBD2. Germline assignment: CDR1 MDHEN and CDR2 SYDVKM. Trimming at V came to 6 bases and at J to 3 bases, leaving 8 bases not matched to a gene. The CDR3 runs to 15 residues. The CDR3 reads CASRAGRTHYNEQFF. CDR3 DNA sequence: TGTGCCAGCAGAGCGGGGAGGACCCACTACAATGAGCAGTTCTTC.

This clonotype appeared a few times. The CDR3 is CASSLLGVYAEAFF. The CDR3 DNA is TGTGCCAGCAGCTTACTCGGGGTTTACGCTGAAGCTTTCTTT. The chain uses TRBV7-9 and TRBJ1-1, with D unresolved. The length of the CDR3 is 14 residues. CDR1 is SEHNR, CDR2 FQNEAQ, per germline (reference sequence). V lost 2 bases, J lost 6 bases, and 13 bases lay in between.

In its sample, this clonotype was seen many times. The CDR3 DNA reads TGTGCCAGCAGCACGGGACAGGGTAACATTCAGTACTTC. Translated, it gives CASSTGQGNIQYF. The genes are TRBV7-2 and TRBJ2-4; 9 nucleotides align to TRBD1. Per germline, CDR1 SGHTA and CDR2 FQGNSA. CDR3 size: 13 residues. V was pared by 5 bases and J by 7 bases, with 3 bases of the junction left unmatched.

This clonotype turned up a few times. V and J are TRBV2 and TRBJ2-1; 9 bases fit TRBD2. The CDR3 is 14 amino acids. Germline V CDR1 and CDR2: SNHLY, FYNNEI. V trimming: 6 bases; J trimming: 4 bases; junction bases outside the gene matches: 4. In DNA, the CDR3 is TGTGCCAGCAGAGAGCGGGGGGTTTACAATGAGCAGTTCTTC. Protein product: CASRERGVYNEQFF. Variable domain in full (rest from reference TRBV2 and TRBJ2-1): EPEVTQTPSHQVTQMGQEVILRCVPISNHLYFYWYRQILGQKVEFLVSFYNNEISEKSEIFDDQFSVERPDGSNFTLKIRSTKLEDSAMYFCASRERGVYNEQFFGPGTRLTVL.

This clonotype was seen a few times. V gene TRBV2 combines with J gene TRBJ2-2; D call uncertain. Germline V gene sequence: CDR1 SNHLY, CDR2 FYNNEI. The CDR3 length is 15 residues. Trimming pared 3 bases from V and 0 bases from J, leaving 8 bases between. CDR3 nucleotide sequence: TGTGCCAGCAGTGAGGTAAAACCGAACACCGGGGAGCTGTTTTTT. Amino acid sequence: CASSEVKPNTGELFF.

This clonotype was seen just once. The junction differs from germline at one of its ends, possibly a read error. The chain carries TRBV29-1 and TRBJ2-3; tentatively, D is TRBD1 (5 bases). The CDR3 spans 12 residues. The germline V gene has CDR1 SQVTM and CDR2 ANQGSEA. DNA of the CDR3: TGCCGCGTTCACAGGCTCACAGATACGCAGTATTTT. This encodes CRVHRLTDTQYF.

V gene TRBV5-1 combines with J gene TRBJ2-7; TRBD2 aligns across 8 bases. The germline V gene has CDR1 SGHRS and CDR2 YFSETQ. The CDR3 contains 13 residues. With V trimmed by 7 bases and J by 5 bases, 8 bases remained unmatched. Here the CDR3 reads CASGMGLGDEQYF. CDR3 DNA sequence: TGCGCCAGCGGTATGGGACTAGGAGACGAGCAGTACTTC.

The chain joins TRBV6-1 to TRBJ2-5; D is unclear. Germline CDR1 is MNHNS and CDR2 is SASEGT. Trimming shortened V by 7 bases and J by 6 bases, and 15 bases separated the two germline ends. The CDR3 spans 13 residues. The CDR3 here is CASIIFGLQTQYF. The CDR3 DNA reads as TGTGCCAGCATAATTTTCGGGCTTCAGACCCAGTACTTC.

The rearrangement links TRBV9 to TRBJ1-4, with D unresolved. In germline, CDR1 is SGDLS, CDR2 YYNGEE. V lost 1 base to trimming and J lost 0 bases, with 7 bases between them. CDR3 length equals 15 residues. CDR3 sequence (DNA): TGTGCCAGCAGCGTAACCGGGGCAACTAATGAAAAACTGTTTTTT. As protein: CASSVTGATNEKLFF.

This clonotype showed up just a few times. V gene TRBV20-1 combines with J gene TRBJ2-2; 13 bases fit TRBD2. The CDR3 has 15 residues. V was clipped by 5 bases and J by 6 bases; unmatched bases: 6. CDR1 is DFQATT, CDR2 SNEGSKA, per germline (reference sequence). The chain's CDR3 is CSASSGLAGPGELFF. CDR3 nucleotide sequence: TGCAGTGCTTCATCGGGACTAGCGGGACCCGGGGAGCTGTTTTTT.

Concerning this clonotype: Being one base from a much bigger clone, this may be a read error. The rearrangement links TRBV5-1 to TRBJ2-7, with 7 bases fitting TRBD2. This CDR3 is 13 amino acids long. Per germline, CDR1 SGHRS and CDR2 YFSETQ. Here the CDR3 DNA reads TGCACCAGCTCCAAGACTAGCTTCTACGAGCAGTACTTC. It codes for CTSSKTSFYEQYF.

This clonotype was counted between two and nine times. The J gene is TRBJ2-7, the V gene TRBV10-3, with 7 bases aligning to TRBD1. In germline, CDR1 is ENHRY, CDR2 SYGVKD. With V trimmed by 6 bases and J by 2 bases, 4 bases remained unmatched. CDR3 length: 13 residues. CDR3 in amino acids: CAIRDRSAYEQYF. The CDR3 nucleotides read TGTGCCATCAGGGACAGGTCAGCCTACGAGCAGTACTTC.

This chain connects TRBV11-1 to TRBJ2-3, with D hard to call. The germline V and J ends were trimmed by 3 bases and 2 bases, with 6 bases remaining between them. The CDR3 covers 13 residues. Germline-derived CDR1 and CDR2 are SGHAT and FQDESV (reference sequence). For the CDR3, the DNA is TGTGCCAGCAGCTTTCAGCCCACAGATACGCAGTATTTT. Its translation: CASSFQPTDTQYF.

The chain is built from TRBV10-2 and TRBJ1-1; maybe TRBD1 (6 bases). In germline, CDR1 is WSHSY, CDR2 SAAADI. CDR3 length equals 13 residues. V lost 7 bases to trimming and J lost 6 bases, with 15 bases between them. CDR3 residues: CASKERGLSEAFF. The CDR3 DNA reads as TGCGCCAGCAAAGAGAGGGGGTTGTCTGAAGCTTTCTTT.

The V call is TRBV20-1, the J call TRBJ2-5; 11 bases are shared with TRBD1. The CDR3 has 13 amino acids. Germline V gene data show CDR1 as DFQATT and CDR2 as SNEGSKA (reference sequence). V gave up 6 bases and J gave up 4 bases; unmatched junction bases: 4. CDR3 loop: CSAAGTGGETQYF. In DNA, the CDR3 is TGCAGTGCGGCCGGGACAGGGGGAGAGACCCAGTACTTC.

The J gene is TRBJ1-6, the V gene TRBV21-1; the table's D gene call, TRBD1, was not cross checked with the DNA. TRBV21-1 is a pseudogene. The CDR3 length is 16 residues. The CDR3 DNA sequence: TGCCAGCAGCCCGCCGATAACAGGGACTATAATTCACCCCTCCACTTT. Translating it yields CQQPADNRDYNSPLHF.

Written as DNA, the CDR3 is TGTGCCAGCAGCCGCGGACAGGGAGATCAGCCCCAGCATTTT. This gives the protein CASSRGQGDQPQHF. The chain combines TRBV6-1 with TRBJ1-5, with TRBD1 matching over 8 bases. CDR3 size: 14 residues. The junction had 6 bases not matched to a gene; V was cut back by 6 bases and J by 5 bases. The germline gives CDR1 MNHNS, CDR2 SASEGT.